This T cell receptor (beta chain) was identified in a study of T-cell memory formation after mild COVID-19. Of note for this clonotype: What it binds is unknown.

Findings of the study overall: The study found balanced CD4/CD8 in clones contracting day 15 to 85 and a CD4+ lean in later expanders.

TCRdb processed the 5' RACE reads anew with MiXCR; each CDR3 protein has one entry. The table lists over 350,000 distinct CDR3 sequences, about 24% of them singletons. The clonotype was recovered from an adult woman who had mild COVID-19 (a few samples of this study predate the infection). Cell type and time point are not known. The sample consisted of PBMCs or a T cell subset sorted from them (not recorded which).

CDR3 in amino acids: CASSDRSSGSVYEQYF. CDR3 DNA: TGTGCCAGCAGTGACCGATCTAGCGGGAGTGTCTACGAGCAGTACTTC. V usage is TRBV25-1 and J usage is TRBJ2-7; 10 nucleotides line up with TRBD2. The CDR3 is made up of 16 amino acids. The germline V gene has CDR1 MGHDK and CDR2 SYGVNS. Trimming took 3 bases from V and 3 from J; bases not matched to a gene: 8.